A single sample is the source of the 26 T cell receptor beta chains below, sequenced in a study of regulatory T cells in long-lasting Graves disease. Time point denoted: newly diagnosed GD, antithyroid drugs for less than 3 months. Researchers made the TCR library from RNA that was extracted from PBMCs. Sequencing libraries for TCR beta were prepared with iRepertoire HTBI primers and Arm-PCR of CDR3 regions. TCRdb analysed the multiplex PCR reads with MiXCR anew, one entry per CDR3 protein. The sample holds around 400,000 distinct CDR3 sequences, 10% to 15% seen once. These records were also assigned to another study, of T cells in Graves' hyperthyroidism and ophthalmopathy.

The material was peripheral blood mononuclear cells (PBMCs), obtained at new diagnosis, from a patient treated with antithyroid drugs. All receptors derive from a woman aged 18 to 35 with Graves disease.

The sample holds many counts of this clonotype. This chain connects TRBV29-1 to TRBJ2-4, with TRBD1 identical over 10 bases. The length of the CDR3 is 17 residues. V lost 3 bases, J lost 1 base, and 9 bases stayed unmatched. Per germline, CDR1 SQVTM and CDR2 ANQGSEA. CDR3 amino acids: CSVEFLLGQGAKNIQYF. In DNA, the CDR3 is TGCAGCGTTGAGTTCCTTCTGGGACAGGGGGCCAAAAACATTCAGTACTTC.

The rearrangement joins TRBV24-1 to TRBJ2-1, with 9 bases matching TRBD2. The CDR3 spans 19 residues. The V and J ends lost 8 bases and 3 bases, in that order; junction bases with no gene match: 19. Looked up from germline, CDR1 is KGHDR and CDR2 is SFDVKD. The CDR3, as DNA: TGTGCCACCATCCGGACTTGGCGGGGGGGCCAGTGTGTCTACAATGAGCAGTTCTTC. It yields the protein CATIRTWRGGQCVYNEQFF.

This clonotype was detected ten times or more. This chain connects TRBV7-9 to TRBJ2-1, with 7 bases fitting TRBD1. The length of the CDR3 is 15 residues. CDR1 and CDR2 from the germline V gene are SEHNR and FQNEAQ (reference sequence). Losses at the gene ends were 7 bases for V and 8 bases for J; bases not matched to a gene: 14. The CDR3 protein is CASILQGNSDYEQFF. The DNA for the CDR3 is TGTGCCAGCATCCTACAGGGGAATTCAGACTATGAGCAGTTCTTC.

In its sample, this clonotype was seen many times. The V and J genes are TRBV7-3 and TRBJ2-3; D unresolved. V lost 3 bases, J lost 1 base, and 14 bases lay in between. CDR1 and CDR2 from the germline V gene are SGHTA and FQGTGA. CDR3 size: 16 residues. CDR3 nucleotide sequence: TGTGCCAGCAGCTTGCACACCCGCGGCCGCACAGATACGCAGTATTTT. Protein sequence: CASSLHTRGRTDTQYF.

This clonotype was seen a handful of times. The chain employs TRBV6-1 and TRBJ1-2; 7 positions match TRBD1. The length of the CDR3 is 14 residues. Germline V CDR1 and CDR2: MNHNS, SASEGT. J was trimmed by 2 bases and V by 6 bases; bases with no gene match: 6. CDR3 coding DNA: TGTGCCAGCAGCGACCCAGGGGGGAACTATGGCTACACCTTC. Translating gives CASSDPGGNYGYTF.

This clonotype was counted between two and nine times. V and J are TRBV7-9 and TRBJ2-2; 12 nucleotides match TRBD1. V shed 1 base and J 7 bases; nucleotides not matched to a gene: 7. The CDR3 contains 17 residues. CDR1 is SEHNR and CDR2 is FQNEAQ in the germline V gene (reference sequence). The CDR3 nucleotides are TGTGCCAGCAGCTTAGTCTTGGGACAGGGGGCGATCGGGGAGCTGTTTTTT. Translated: CASSLVLGQGAIGELFF.

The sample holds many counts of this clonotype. The CDR3 coding sequence is TGTGCCAGCAGCCAGGACAGCCTTAATGAAAAACTGTTTTTT. Encoded protein: CASSQDSLNEKLFF. The chain recombines TRBV7-9 with TRBJ1-4, with D possibly TRBD1 on 6 matching bases. Trimming removed 5 bases from V and 4 bases from J, with 11 bases in between. The CDR3 covers 14 residues. Germline CDR1 SEHNR, CDR2 FQNEAQ (reference sequence).

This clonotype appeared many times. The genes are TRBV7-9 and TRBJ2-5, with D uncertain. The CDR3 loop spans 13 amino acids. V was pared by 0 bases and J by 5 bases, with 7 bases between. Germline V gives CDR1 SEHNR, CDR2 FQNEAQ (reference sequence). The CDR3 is CASSLASSETQYF. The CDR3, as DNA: TGTGCCAGCAGCTTAGCGTCGAGTGAGACCCAGTACTTC.

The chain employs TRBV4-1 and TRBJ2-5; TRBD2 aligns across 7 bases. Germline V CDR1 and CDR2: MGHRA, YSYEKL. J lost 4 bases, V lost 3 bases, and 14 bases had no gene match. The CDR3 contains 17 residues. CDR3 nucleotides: TGCGCCAGCAGCCAGGCCACCAGCGGGGATCGGCGAGAGACCCAGTACTTC. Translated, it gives CASSQATSGDRRETQYF.

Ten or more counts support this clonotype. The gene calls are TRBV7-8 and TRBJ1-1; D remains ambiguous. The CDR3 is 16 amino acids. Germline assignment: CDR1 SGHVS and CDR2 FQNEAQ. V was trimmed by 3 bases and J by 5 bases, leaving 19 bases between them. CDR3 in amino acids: CASSFYPPGAQTEAFF. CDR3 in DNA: TGTGCCAGCAGCTTCTACCCCCCAGGTGCCCAAACTGAAGCTTTCTTT.

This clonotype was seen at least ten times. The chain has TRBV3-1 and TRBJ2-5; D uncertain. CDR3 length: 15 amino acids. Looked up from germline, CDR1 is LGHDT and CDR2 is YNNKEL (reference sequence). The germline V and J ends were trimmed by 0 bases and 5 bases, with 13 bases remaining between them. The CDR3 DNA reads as TGTGCCAGCAGCCAAGATGGAACGGGTGGGGAGACCCAGTACTTC. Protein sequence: CASSQDGTGGETQYF.

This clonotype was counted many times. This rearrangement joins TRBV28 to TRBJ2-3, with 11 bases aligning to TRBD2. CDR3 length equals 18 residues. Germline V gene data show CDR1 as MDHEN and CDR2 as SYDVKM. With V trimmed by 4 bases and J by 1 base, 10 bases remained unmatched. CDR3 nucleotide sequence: TGTGCCAGCAGTTACTTAGCGGGAGGGCGCGGTGGCACAGATACGCAGTATTTT. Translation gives CASSYLAGGRGGTDTQYF.

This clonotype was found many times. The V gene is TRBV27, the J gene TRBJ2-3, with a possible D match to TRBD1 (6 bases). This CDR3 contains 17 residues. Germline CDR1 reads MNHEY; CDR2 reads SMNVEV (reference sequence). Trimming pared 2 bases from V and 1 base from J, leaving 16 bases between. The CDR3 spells CASSLDPQGYGTDTQYF. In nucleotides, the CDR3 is TGTGCCAGCAGTTTAGATCCGCAGGGGTACGGCACAGATACGCAGTATTTT.

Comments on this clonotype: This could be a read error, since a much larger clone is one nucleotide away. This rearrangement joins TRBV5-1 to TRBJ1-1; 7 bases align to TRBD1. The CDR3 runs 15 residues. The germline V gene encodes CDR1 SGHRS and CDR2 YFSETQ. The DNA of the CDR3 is TGCGCCAGCAGCGGGACAGAACCTTCGTACACTGAAGCTCTCTTT. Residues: CASSGTEPSYTEALF. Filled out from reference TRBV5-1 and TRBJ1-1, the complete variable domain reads KAGVTQTPRYLIKTRGQQVTLSCSPISGHRSVSWYQQTPGQGLQFLFEYFSETQRNKGNFPGRFSGRQFSNSRSEMNVSTLELGDSALYLCASSGTEPSYTEALFGQGTRLTVV.

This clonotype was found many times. CDR3 sequence: CASSLAGGAVHEQFF. DNA for the CDR3: TGTGCCAGCAGCTTAGCGGGGGGCGCGGTCCATGAGCAGTTCTTC. V usage is TRBV7-2 and J usage is TRBJ2-1; D may be TRBD1 or TRBD2 (6 bases each). The ends were cut back, 0 bases at V and 8 bases at J, with 14 bases in the middle. Germline CDR1 SGHTA, CDR2 FQGNSA. The CDR3 runs 15 residues.

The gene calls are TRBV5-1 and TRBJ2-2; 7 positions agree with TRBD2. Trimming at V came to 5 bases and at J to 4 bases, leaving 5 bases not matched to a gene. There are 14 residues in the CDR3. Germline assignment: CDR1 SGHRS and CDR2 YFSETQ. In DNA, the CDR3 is TGCGCCAGCAGACTTCCGGGGGGCACCGGGGAGCTGTTTTTT. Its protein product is CASRLPGGTGELFF.

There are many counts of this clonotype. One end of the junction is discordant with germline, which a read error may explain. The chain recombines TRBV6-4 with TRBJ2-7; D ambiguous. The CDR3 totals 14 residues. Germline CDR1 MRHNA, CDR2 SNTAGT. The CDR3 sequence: CASSYSNRNYEQYF. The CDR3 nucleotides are TGTGCCAGCAGTTACTCGAATAGGAACTACGAGCAGTACTTC.

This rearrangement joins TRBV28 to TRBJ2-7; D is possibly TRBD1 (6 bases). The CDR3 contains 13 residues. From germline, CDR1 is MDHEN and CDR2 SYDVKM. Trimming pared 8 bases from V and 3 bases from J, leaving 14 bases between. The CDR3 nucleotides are TGTGCCAGCCTAGGGGGAATTGGCTACGAGCAGTACTTC. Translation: CASLGGIGYEQYF.

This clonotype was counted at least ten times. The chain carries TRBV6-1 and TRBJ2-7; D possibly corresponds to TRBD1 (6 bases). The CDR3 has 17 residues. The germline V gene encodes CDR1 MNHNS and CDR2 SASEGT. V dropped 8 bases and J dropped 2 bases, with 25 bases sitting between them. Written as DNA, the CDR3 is TGTGCCAGCGCCCAGGGGCTTCCGACCCGGAACACCTACGAGCAGTACGTC. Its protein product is CASAQGLPTRNTYEQYV.

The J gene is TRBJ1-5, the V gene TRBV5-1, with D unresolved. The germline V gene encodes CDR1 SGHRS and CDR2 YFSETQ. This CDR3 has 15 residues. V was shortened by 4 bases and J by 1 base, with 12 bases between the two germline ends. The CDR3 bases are TGCGCCAGCAGCCGGTGGGCAGGAAGCAATCAGCCCCAGCATTTT. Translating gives CASSRWAGSNQPQHF.

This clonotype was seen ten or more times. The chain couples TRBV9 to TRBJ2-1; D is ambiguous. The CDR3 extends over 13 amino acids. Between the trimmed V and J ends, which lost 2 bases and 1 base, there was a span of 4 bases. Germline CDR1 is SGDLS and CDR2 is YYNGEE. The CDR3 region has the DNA TGTGCCAGCAGCGTTGGTTCCTACAATGAGCAGTTCTTC. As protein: CASSVGSYNEQFF.

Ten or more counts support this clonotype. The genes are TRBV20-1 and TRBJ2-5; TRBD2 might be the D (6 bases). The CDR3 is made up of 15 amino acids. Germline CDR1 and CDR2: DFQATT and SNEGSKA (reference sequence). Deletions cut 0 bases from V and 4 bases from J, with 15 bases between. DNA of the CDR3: TGCAGTGCTAGAGAGGCCGGGACTTTGTCAGAGACCCAGTACTTC. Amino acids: CSAREAGTLSETQYF.

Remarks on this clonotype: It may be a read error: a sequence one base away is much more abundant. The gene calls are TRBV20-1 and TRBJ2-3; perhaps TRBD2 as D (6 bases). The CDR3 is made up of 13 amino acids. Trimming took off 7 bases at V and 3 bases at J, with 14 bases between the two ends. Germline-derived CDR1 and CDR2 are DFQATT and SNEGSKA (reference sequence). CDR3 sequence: CSGARRETDTQYF. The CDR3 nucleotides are TGCAGTGGAGCTCGACGGGAGACAGATACGCAGTATTTT.

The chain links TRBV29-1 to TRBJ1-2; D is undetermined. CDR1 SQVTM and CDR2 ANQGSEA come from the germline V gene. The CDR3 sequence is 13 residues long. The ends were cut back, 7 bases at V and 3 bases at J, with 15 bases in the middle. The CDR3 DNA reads TGCAGCGCATTCATTTCAGGACACTATGGCTACACCTTC. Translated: CSAFISGHYGYTF.

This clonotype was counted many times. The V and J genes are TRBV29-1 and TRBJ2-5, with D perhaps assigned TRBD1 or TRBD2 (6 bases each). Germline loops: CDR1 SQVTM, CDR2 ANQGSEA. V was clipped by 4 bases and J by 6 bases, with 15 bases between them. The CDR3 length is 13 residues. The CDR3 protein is CSVVLGGGKTQYF. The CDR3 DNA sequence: TGCAGCGTTGTACTCGGGGGCGGAAAGACCCAGTACTTC. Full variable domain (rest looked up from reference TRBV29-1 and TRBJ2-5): SAVISQKPSRDICQRGTSLTIQCQVDSQVTMMFWYRQQPGQSLTLIATANQGSEATYESGFVIDKFPISRPNLTFSTLTVSNMSPEDSSIYLCSVVLGGGKTQYFGPGTRLLVL.

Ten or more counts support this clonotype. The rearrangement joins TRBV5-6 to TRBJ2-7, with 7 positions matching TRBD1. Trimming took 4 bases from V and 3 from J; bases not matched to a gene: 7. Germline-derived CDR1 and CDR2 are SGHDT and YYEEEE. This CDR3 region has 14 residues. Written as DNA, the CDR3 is TGTGCCAGCAGCGCGACAGGGAGAGGCTACGAGCAGTACTTC. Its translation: CASSATGRGYEQYF.